This TCR beta chain was sequenced for a study of cytomegalovirus exposure and HLA in healthy donors. On this clone: Its antigen is unidentified.

Broader study findings: Among TCR beta chains, those listed as cytomegalovirus-associated numbered 164. Most TCR sequences proved rare, with some public TCRs found in many donors. By HLA locus, TCR association rates varied in a later analysis, with DRB1 showing the most and HLA-C the fewest.

These donors counted as nominally healthy when sampled, but unrecorded immune exposures were likely. The primer mix had 60 Vbeta and 13 Jbeta primers. Sequencing used immunoSEQ multiplex PCR; TCRdb keeps in-frame clones, though not all of them. In the table there are 130,000 or so clones, 77% of which are singletons. The CDR3 contains 14 residues. Germline V lookup: CDR1 SGHTA, CDR2 FQGNSA. V was clipped by 4 bases and J by 8 bases; unmatched bases: 7. The clonotype comes from a female donor in good health and CMV-seronegative. The chain has TRBV7-2 and TRBJ1-2; 10 bases map to TRBD1. Sequencing was performed on PBMCs. CDR3 sequence: CASSSLVTGGGYTF. DNA for the CDR3: TGTGCCAGCAGCTCTTTGGTGACAGGGGGCGGCTACACCTTC.